The present T cell receptor (beta chain) was sequenced within a study of early stage breast cancer tumors. The germline V and J ends were trimmed by 3 bases and 3 bases, with 4 bases remaining between them. Germline V lookup: CDR1 SGHTS, CDR2 YDEGEE. The CDR3 runs 11 residues. Only in-frame clones appear in the TCRdb table, and some are missing; sequencing was by immunoSEQ multiplex PCR. Here the sample spans roughly 56,000 clones, approximately 80% being singletons. Sample: blood. This receptor was taken from a person under 45 with breast cancer. V and J are TRBV5-8 and TRBJ2-7, with unresolved D. The DNA for the CDR3 is TGTGCCAGCAGCTCCAGCTACGAGCAGTACTTC. Translated: CASSSSYEQYF.